A selection of T cell receptor beta chains follows, all from one sample in a study of CD8 T cells in Susac syndrome. A single record per CDR3 protein comes from TCRdb applying MiXCR to the immunoSEQ multiplex PCR reads. This table holds roughly 120,000 distinct CDR3 sequences, less than 97% found once. What was sequenced was CD4+ T cells from PBMCs. These receptors came from a human donor in good health. Each CDR3 is given without its conserved first and last residue.

TRBV5-1 | ASSLIPDTNEQF
TRBV19 | ASTKSGGAGTGELF
TRBV29-1 | SVDPRLAGDTQY
TRBV2 | ASSPRQRVPYEQY
TRBV19 | ASNGLAGDTGELF
TRBV28 | ASTPPGLADQETQY
TRBV4-3 | ASSQAAARSGANVLT
TRBV7-8 | ASSPRLATGNTIY
TRBV7-3 | ASSLTSGTRELF
TRBV6-2/TRBV6-3 | ASSYPRLAGVYEQF
TRBV2 | ASVGQGATNEKLF
TRBV27 | ASSFGGQGIYEQY
TRBV20-1 | SASLRAGRNTEAF
TRBV6-6 | ASTLEVGASSYEQY
TRBV3-1 | ASSQDERDEQY
TRBV6-2/TRBV6-3 | ASVRNSGANVLT
TRBV2 | ASSDRGKNYNEQF
TRBV24-1 | ATSEGTNYADTQY
TRBV2 | ASKRGDTDTQY
TRBV5-1 | ASSLTPDRSDGYT
TRBV11-1 | ASSTDGRGVEAF
TRBV28 | ASSRGTGGNQPQH
TRBV7-9 | ASSLGAGDGRNTIY
TRBV6-1 | ASRSIQGIRVNTEAF
TRBV29-1 | SIGKGTAYEQY
TRBV20-1 | SAHREYEQY
TRBV20-1 | AFTAPSGSGVTDTQY
TRBV7-2 | ASTPASYEQY
TRBV7-2 | ASSSPSYEQY
TRBV24-1 | ATSSYRTQGAGELF
TRBV9 | ASSGSWTDTQY
TRBV29-1 | SVYQRFSGNTIY
TRBV2 | ASSDGRVGYYGYT
TRBV29-1 | SVGAAMNTGELF
TRBV5-4 | ASRTSGNEQY
TRBV18 | ASSLDRQETQY
TRBV15 | ATSRDREGAYGYT
TRBV12-3/TRBV12-4 | ASSLATSGGRGETQY
TRBV19 | ASGPTALGTEAF
TRBV5-1 | ASSLTGSADEQF
TRBV23-1 | ASSQSCGLAYEQY
TRBV29-1 | SVDRGGAGEAF
TRBV4-1 | ASSQRTSGRLHYEQY
TRBV5-1 | ASSSTGTSGSDTQY
TRBV19 | ASSILAGGPEQRAGELF
TRBV7-9 | ASMRGAYNSPLH
TRBV6-5 | ASSSLTGKRHYGYT
TRBV6-5 | ASSYSTASYEQY
TRBV3-1 | ASSHGGRVNEQF
TRBV29-1 | SAINAGNEQY
TRBV5-4 | ASSGDRNYGYT
TRBV6-6 | ASGRGSYEQY
TRBV30 | AWSWGSYNYGYT
TRBV6-1 | ASSVAPSGGNYEQY
TRBV6-5 | ASSYRRSNTEAF
TRBV20-1 | SALNPRTGQRSSTDTQY
TRBV9 | ASSVGRETQY
TRBV6-5 | ASRITGLGGAKLF
TRBV30 | AWSTGVDNQPQH
TRBV30 | AWAPGAAEAF